Listed below are T cell receptor beta chains from one sample, sequenced in a study of T cell repertoires in cytomegalovirus infection. TCRdb fed the reads into MiXCR, producing one record per CDR3 protein. The sample lists about 280,000 distinct CDR3 sequences; roughly a fifth were seen once. These receptors' targets are unknown. This specimen consisted of cultured PBMCs, obtained from culture after CMV antigen stimulation. These receptors were obtained from a human donor in good health (CMV status not recorded). Some clones in this sample may be carry-over from other donors' samples. Both conserved end residues are part of each CDR3. A D gene is named only where the DNA matches it firmly. The size of a clone is reported for some rows only, either as once, few or many, or as a class for expanded clones.

TRBD1 TRBJ1-1 few TRBV10-2 CASRSSGQGFTEAFF TGCGCCAGCAGGTCCTCCGGACAGGGGTTCACTGAAGCTTTCTTT
- TRBJ1-1 few TRBV27 CASRHPPGGTEAFF TGTGCCAGCAGACATCCCCCCGGGGGAACTGAAGCTTTCTTT
- TRBJ2-1 many TRBV7-2 CASSPTWRVVRNEQFF TGTGCCAGCAGCCCAACTTGGCGGGTGGTTCGGAATGAGCAGTTCTTC
- TRBJ1-1 - TRBV20-1 CSARNYLGTEAFF TGCAGTGCTAGAAACTACCTGGGGACTGAAGCTTTCTTT
TRBD1 TRBJ2-1 - TRBV25-1 CASSDRDRIYNEQFF TGTGCCAGCAGTGACCGGGACAGAATTTACAATGAGCAGTTCTTC
- TRBJ1-1 few TRBV28 CASSLLLERGGEAFF TGTGCCAGCAGTTTACTATTGGAAAGGGGTGGAGAAGCTTTCTTT
TRBD2 TRBJ2-1 few TRBV6-2/TRBV6-3 CANPGLAGGYEQFF TGTGCCAACCCGGGACTAGCGGGAGGCTATGAGCAGTTCTTC
TRBD1 TRBJ1-1 - TRBV4-1 CASSHGQGARTEAFF TGCGCCAGCAGCCATGGACAGGGGGCGCGGACTGAAGCTTTCTTT
- TRBJ1-2 - TRBV30 CAFSPGTYGYTF TGTGCCTTTTCTCCCGGGACTTATGGCTACACCTTC
- TRBJ2-6 - TRBV28 CASRGRSSGANVLTF TGTGCCAGCAGGGGTCGGTCATCTGGGGCCAACGTCCTGACTTTC
- TRBJ1-1 many TRBV28 CASSRGGYGTEAFF TGTGCCAGTAGTCGGGGCGGGTATGGCACTGAAGCTTTCTTT
TRBD2 TRBJ2-2 many TRBV7-6 CASSAGLAGSPGELFF TGTGCCAGCAGCGCCGGACTAGCGGGAAGCCCCGGGGAGCTGTTTTTT